These T cell receptor beta chains were read from a single sample in a study of shared clonotypes between healthy human individuals. Generated by immunoSEQ multiplex PCR, the TCRdb table keeps only in-frame clones and is missing some. The table records under 2.5 million clones, about nine tenths of them present only once. Input material: naive CD4+ T cells from PBMCs. These TCRs come from a man younger than 35 in good health. Some clones in this sample may be carry-over from other donors' samples. Both conserved end residues are part of each CDR3. Fields, in order: clone size, D gene, V gene, J gene, CDR3 protein, CDR3 DNA. A D gene is named only where the DNA matches it firmly. Clone size is not always given. Where it is, it says once, few, many or a class for expanded clones.

size: .; D: TRBD2; V: TRBV9; J: TRBJ2-5; CDR3: CASSSGTTETQYF; DNA: TGTGCCAGCAGCTCCGGGACTACAGAGACCCAGTACTTC
size: .; D: .; V: TRBV5-4; J: TRBJ1-1; CDR3: CASSLRVRNTEAFF; DNA: TGTGCCAGCAGCTTGAGGGTCAGGAACACTGAAGCTTTCTTT
size: .; D: TRBD1; V: TRBV5-1; J: TRBJ1-4; CDR3: CASSGGTGRTNEKLFF; DNA: TGCGCCAGCAGCGGCGGGACAGGGAGAACGAATGAAAAACTGTTTTTT
size: .; D: .; V: TRBV28; J: TRBJ2-5; CDR3: CASSFSGHNQETQYF; DNA: TGTGCCAGCAGTTTCTCGGGACATAACCAAGAGACCCAGTACTTC
size: .; D: .; V: TRBV5-1; J: TRBJ2-1; CDR3: CASSLVVNEQFF; DNA: TGCGCCAGCAGCTTAGTAGTCAATGAGCAGTTCTTC
size: once; D: .; V: TRBV7-8; J: TRBJ2-5; CDR3: CASREGRAFQETQYF; DNA: TGTGCCAGCAGGGAAGGGCGCGCCTTTCAAGAGACCCAGTACTTC
size: .; D: .; V: TRBV19; J: TRBJ2-7; CDR3: CASSTQGTSPASYEQYF; DNA: TGTGCCAGTAGTACCCAGGGCACGTCACCCGCCTCCTACGAGCAGTACTTC
size: .; D: .; V: TRBV28; J: TRBJ1-2; CDR3: CASSLSSENYGYTF; DNA: TGTGCCAGCAGTTTGTCGTCTGAAAACTATGGCTACACCTTC
size: .; D: .; V: TRBV5-1; J: TRBJ1-1; CDR3: CASSLDRTNTEAFF; DNA: TGCGCCAGCAGCTTGGATCGGACGAACACTGAAGCTTTCTTT
size: .; D: .; V: TRBV25-1; J: TRBJ2-5; CDR3: CASKALRRGSLQETQYF; DNA: TGTGCCAGCAAGGCCCTAAGACGGGGGTCCCTCCAAGAGACCCAGTACTTC
size: .; D: TRBD2; V: TRBV18; J: TRBJ2-2; CDR3: CASSPPGLANTGELFF; DNA: TGTGCCAGCTCACCACCGGGACTAGCTAACACCGGGGAGCTGTTTTTT
size: .; D: .; V: TRBV7-9; J: TRBJ1-5; CDR3: CASSTSGASNQPQHF; DNA: TGTGCCAGCAGCACCTCGGGGGCTAGCAATCAGCCCCAGCATTTT
size: .; D: .; V: TRBV19; J: TRBJ1-3; CDR3: CASRAGTAGNTIYF; DNA: TGTGCCAGTAGAGCCGGGACGGCTGGAAACACCATATATTTT
size: .; D: .; V: TRBV28; J: TRBJ1-6; CDR3: CASSYGNGYNSPLHF; DNA: TGTGCCAGCAGTTACGGAAACGGCTATAATTCACCCCTCCACTTT
size: .; D: .; V: TRBV19; J: TRBJ1-1; CDR3: CASSQGRAASSAFF; DNA: TGTGCCAGTAGTCAGGGACGGGCGGCGTCTTCAGCTTTCTTT
size: once; D: TRBD2; V: TRBV6-5; J: TRBJ2-3; CDR3: CATRPFGGSTDTQYF; DNA: TGTGCCACCCGCCCGTTTGGCGGGAGTACAGATACGCAGTATTTT
size: few; D: .; V: TRBV7-9; J: TRBJ1-5; CDR3: CASSLAGGGQPQHF; DNA: TGTGCCAGCAGCTTAGCCGGGGGCGGTCAGCCCCAGCATTTT
size: .; D: .; V: TRBV5-6; J: TRBJ2-5; CDR3: CASSLGRIVETQYF; DNA: TGTGCCAGCAGCTTGGGCAGGATCGTGGAGACCCAGTACTTC
size: .; D: TRBD2; V: TRBV6-5; J: TRBJ2-7; CDR3: CASKSSGPSQQYF; DNA: TGTGCCAGCAAGAGTAGCGGGCCCTCCCAGCAGTACTTC
size: .; D: .; V: TRBV6-1; J: TRBJ2-2; CDR3: CASSLANTGELFF; DNA: TGTGCCAGCAGTCTCGCGAACACCGGGGAGCTGTTTTTT
size: .; D: .; V: TRBV6-6; J: TRBJ1-3; CDR3: CASRRDSGNTIYF; DNA: TGTGCCAGCCGACGGGACTCTGGAAACACCATATATTTT
size: .; D: .; V: TRBV6-5; J: TRBJ1-5; CDR3: CASSGGLQNQPQHF; DNA: TGTGCCAGCAGTGGGGGACTGCAAAATCAGCCCCAGCATTTT
size: .; D: .; V: TRBV29-1; J: TRBJ2-1; CDR3: CSVNRDTSSYNEQFF; DNA: TGCAGCGTAAACCGGGACACCAGCTCCTACAATGAGCAGTTCTTC
size: once; D: TRBD2; V: TRBV11-1; J: TRBJ2-3; CDR3: CASSGRAADTQYF; DNA: TGTGCCAGCAGCGGGAGGGCCGCAGATACGCAGTATTTT
size: .; D: .; V: TRBV5-1; J: TRBJ1-3; CDR3: CASSWGGAAGNTIYF; DNA: TGCGCCAGCAGCTGGGGAGGGGCGGCTGGAAACACCATATATTTT
size: .; D: .; V: TRBV5-5; J: TRBJ1-5; CDR3: CASSLAPYSNQPQHF; DNA: TGTGCCAGCAGCTTGGCCCCATATAGCAATCAGCCCCAGCATTTT
size: .; D: TRBD1; V: TRBV28; J: TRBJ1-3; CDR3: CASSRGGRDGNTIYF; DNA: TGTGCCAGCAGCCGAGGGGGCAGGGACGGAAACACCATATATTTT
size: .; D: .; V: TRBV6-5; J: TRBJ2-7; CDR3: CASSYRRVSSYEQYF; DNA: TGTGCCAGCAGTTACCGGCGGGTGAGCTCCTACGAGCAGTACTTC
size: .; D: .; V: TRBV9; J: TRBJ2-7; CDR3: CASSVEPGSTGEQYF; DNA: TGTGCCAGCAGCGTAGAGCCAGGGAGCACGGGCGAGCAGTACTTC
size: .; D: TRBD1; V: TRBV7-3; J: TRBJ2-7; CDR3: CASSPGQEITRQYF; DNA: TGTGCCAGCAGCCCAGGACAGGAGATTACGAGGCAGTACTTC
size: .; D: TRBD2; V: TRBV9; J: TRBJ2-7; CDR3: CASSVEGSGGYEQYF; DNA: TGTGCCAGCAGCGTAGAAGGTAGCGGGGGCTACGAGCAGTACTTC
size: .; D: TRBD2; V: TRBV5-5; J: TRBJ2-7; CDR3: CASSRAAGLVGEQYF; DNA: TGTGCCAGCAGCCGAGCCGCGGGACTAGTGGGCGAGCAGTACTTC
size: once; D: .; V: TRBV5-1; J: TRBJ2-2; CDR3: CASSLAQNTGELFF; DNA: TGCGCCAGCAGCTTGGCTCAGAACACCGGGGAGCTGTTTTTT
size: once; D: .; V: TRBV28; J: TRBJ1-4; CDR3: CASNDRKGHEKLFF; DNA: TGTGCCAGCAACGACAGAAAGGGGCATGAAAAACTGTTTTTT
size: .; D: .; V: TRBV6-1; J: TRBJ1-1; CDR3: CASSVRGGGTEAFF; DNA: TGTGCCAGCAGTGTTCGAGGTGGGGGCACTGAAGCTTTCTTT
size: .; D: .; V: TRBV5-1; J: TRBJ2-5; CDR3: CASSLALGGETQYF; DNA: TGCGCCAGCAGCTTGGCCCTCGGGGGAGAGACCCAGTACTTC
size: once; D: TRBD2; V: TRBV7-3; J: TRBJ2-7; CDR3: CASSLGLAGEEQYF; DNA: TGTGCCAGCAGCTTAGGACTAGCGGGAGAAGAGCAGTACTTC
size: .; D: .; V: TRBV5-1; J: TRBJ2-3; CDR3: CASSLPETSRGDDTQYF; DNA: TGCGCCAGCAGCTTGCCGGAAACTTCTCGGGGAGACGATACGCAGTATTTT
size: .; D: .; V: TRBV14; J: TRBJ1-1; CDR3: CASSQQLNTEAFF; DNA: TGTGCCAGCAGCCAACAGCTGAACACTGAAGCTTTCTTT
size: .; D: .; V: TRBV29-1; J: TRBJ2-7; CDR3: CSVKDRIDTYEQYF; DNA: TGCAGCGTTAAGGACAGAATCGATACCTACGAGCAGTACTTC
size: .; D: TRBD2; V: TRBV29-1; J: TRBJ2-5; CDR3: CSVASGKRVGDETQYF; DNA: TGCAGCGTTGCTAGCGGAAAAAGGGTGGGAGATGAGACCCAGTACTTC
size: .; D: .; V: TRBV4-1; J: TRBJ1-1; CDR3: CASSQFSRAGASEAFF; DNA: TGCGCCAGCAGCCAATTCTCTAGGGCCGGGGCGTCTGAAGCTTTCTTT
size: .; D: .; V: TRBV9; J: TRBJ1-1; CDR3: CASSVGQGYGTEAFF; DNA: TGTGCCAGCAGCGTAGGCCAGGGGTACGGCACTGAAGCTTTCTTT